The 28 T cell receptor beta chains given below trace back to one sample, sequenced in a study of cytomegalovirus exposure and HLA in healthy donors. Primers for the PCR totalled 60 Vbeta and 13 Jbeta. Here immunoSEQ multiplex PCR was the method, and the copy in TCRdb shows in-frame clones only, minus some. Of more than 75,000 clones in the sample, 70% to 85% were seen once. Specimen: PBMCs. These receptors originate from a man aged 25 to 40 in good health and CMV-seronegative.

This chain uses TRBV5-5 with TRBJ2-7, with 9 bases identical to TRBD1. Germline V lookup: CDR1 SGHKS, CDR2 YYEKEE (reference sequence). Unmatched junction bases numbered 9, after V lost 4 bases and J lost 4 bases. The CDR3 loop spans 15 amino acids. As DNA, the CDR3 is TGTGCCAGCAGCCCAGGACAGGGGACCCTTTACGAGCAGTACTTC. It yields the protein CASSPGQGTLYEQYF.

J is TRBJ1-6 and V is TRBV28, with 8 bases fitting TRBD1. Germline CDR1 and CDR2: MDHEN and SYDVKM. There are 17 residues in the CDR3. V lost 2 bases, J lost 7 bases, and 10 bases stayed unmatched. The CDR3 protein is CASSLATGGRRNSPLHF. The DNA of the CDR3 is TGTGCCAGCAGTTTAGCTACAGGGGGTAGGAGGAATTCACCCCTCCACTTT. Filled out from reference TRBV28 and TRBJ1-6, the complete variable domain reads DVKVTQSSRYLVKRTGEKVFLECVQDMDHENMFWYRQDPGLGLRLIYFSYDVKMKEKGDIPEGYSVSREKKERFSLILESASTNQTSMYLCASSLATGGRRNSPLHFGNGTRLTVT.

J is TRBJ2-1 and V is TRBV4-2; 15 bases are a match to TRBD2. The CDR3 contains 16 residues. The V segment lost 4 bases and the J segment 9 bases; nucleotides outside the gene matches: 7. Looked up from germline, CDR1 is LGHNA and CDR2 is YNFKEQ. DNA of the CDR3: TGTGCCAGCAGCCCAGGCGGACTAGCGGGGGGGCTTGAGCAGTTCTTC. Translated, it gives CASSPGGLAGGLEQFF.

The rearrangement links TRBV20-1 to TRBJ1-1; D gene uncertain. Germline CDR1 reads DFQATT; CDR2 reads SNEGSKA (reference sequence). V lost 5 bases and J lost 0, with 4 bases in between. The CDR3 runs 11 residues. In nucleotides, the CDR3 is TGCAGTGCTCCCGTGAACACTGAAGCTTTCTTT. Amino acids: CSAPVNTEAFF.

This clone was counted a single time. This chain joins TRBV28 and TRBJ2-3, with unresolved D. CDR3 size: 14 residues. Germline V gene sequence: CDR1 MDHEN, CDR2 SYDVKM. The CDR3 sequence: CAIVATPHTDTQYF. CDR3 DNA sequence: TGTGCGATTGTGGCCACACCTCACACAGATACGCAGTATTTT.

The rearrangement uses TRBV6-6 and TRBJ2-7; D unresolved. The CDR3 has 12 amino acids. Trimming pared 6 bases from V and 5 bases from J, leaving 11 bases between. The V gene's germline CDR1 is MNHNY and CDR2 SVGAGI (reference sequence). CDR3 loop: CASSYDLDEQYF. The CDR3 nucleotides read TGTGCCAGCAGCTATGACTTGGACGAGCAGTACTTC.

The chain uses TRBV6-5 and TRBJ2-7; D is uncertain. Trimming took off 6 bases at V and 3 bases at J, with 12 bases between the two ends. The CDR3 spans 13 residues. CDR1 is MNHEY and CDR2 is SVGAGI in the germline V gene. CDR3 nucleotides: TGTGCCAGCAGAGAGACATCTTTCTACGAGCAGTACTTC. It encodes CASRETSFYEQYF.

CDR3 in amino acids: CASSIAVMDSTTNEQFF. As DNA, the CDR3 is TGTGCCAGTAGTATAGCAGTGATGGACAGCACTACCAATGAGCAGTTCTTC. The rearrangement uses TRBV19 and TRBJ2-1, with D possibly matching TRBD1 (6 bases). The CDR3 covers 17 residues. From germline, CDR1 is LNHDA and CDR2 SQIVND (reference sequence). The V and J ends lost 1 base and 6 bases respectively, with 19 bases between them.

The chain carries TRBV28 and TRBJ1-6; TRBD1 matches 7 bases. The CDR3 runs 15 residues. Germline CDR1 MDHEN, CDR2 SYDVKM. The trim removed 5 bases at V and 7 bases at J, leaving 8 bases unmatched. CDR3 sequence reads: CASSLRDSRNSPLHF. The CDR3 DNA follows: TGTGCCAGCAGTCTACGGGACAGTCGGAATTCACCCCTCCACTTT.

The J gene is TRBJ2-3, the V gene TRBV10-1, with D possibly being TRBD1 (6 bases). Germline V CDR1 and CDR2: WNHNN, SYGVQD (reference sequence). V was pared by 7 bases and J by 7 bases, with 21 bases between. This CDR3 spans 15 amino acids. The CDR3 DNA follows: TGCGCCAGCATCTGTCGGGACAAAGCCCTCAATACGCAGTATTTT. Translating it yields CASICRDKALNTQYF.

The genes are TRBV7-8 and TRBJ2-5, with TRBD2 matching 11 bases. The CDR3 spans 16 residues. In germline, CDR1 is SGHVS, CDR2 FQNEAQ. V was clipped by 5 bases and J by 4 bases; unmatched bases: 9. CDR3 in DNA: TGTGCCAGCAGCCCGACCCGACTAGCGGGGTTAGAGACCCAGTACTTC. Translation: CASSPTRLAGLETQYF.

The CDR3 loop reads CASRPGQGASEQYF. DNA for the CDR3: TGTGCCAGCAGGCCGGGACAGGGGGCTAGCGAGCAGTACTTC. The chain recombines TRBV6-5 with TRBJ2-7, with TRBD1 matching 12 bases. V lost 6 bases to trimming and J lost 6 bases; unmatched junction nucleotides: 6. The CDR3 is 14 amino acids. CDR1 and CDR2 (germline): MNHEY, SVGAGI.

The chain links TRBV5-1 to TRBJ1-1; 9 bases match TRBD1. Germline V gives CDR1 SGHRS, CDR2 YFSETQ. CDR3 length equals 14 residues. V shed 2 bases, J shed 4 bases, and the junction held 3 bases outside the gene matches. In DNA, the CDR3 is TGCGCCAGCAGCTTCGGACAGGGGAGCACTGAAGCTTTCTTT. The encoded protein is CASSFGQGSTEAFF.

The CDR3 DNA is TGTGCCAGCAGTGAGCGAGGGCCTAACTATGGCTACACCTTC. Translating it yields CASSERGPNYGYTF. V and J are TRBV2 and TRBJ1-2; D not resolved. There are 14 residues in the CDR3. Germline CDR1 reads SNHLY; CDR2 reads FYNNEI. V lost 3 bases and J lost 0, with 8 bases in between.

This chain connects TRBV30 to TRBJ2-7; 8 bases map to TRBD2. V lost 2 bases and J lost 5; bases outside the gene matches: 14. This CDR3 comprises 16 residues. Per the germline V gene, CDR1 is GTSNPN and CDR2 is SVGIG (reference sequence). The CDR3 sequence: CAWSPWGVGRADEQYF. The DNA of the CDR3 is TGTGCCTGGAGTCCCTGGGGGGTCGGGAGGGCCGACGAGCAGTACTTC.

This clone appeared a few times. The gene calls are TRBV10-3 and TRBJ2-7; 7 positions agree with TRBD1. Germline CDR1 is ENHRY and CDR2 is SYGVKD. V gave up 7 bases and J gave up 5 bases; unmatched junction bases: 8. The CDR3 runs to 13 residues. The DNA for the CDR3 is TGTGCCATCAAAGAGGGGGCGATGAACGAGCAGTACTTC. Translating gives CAIKEGAMNEQYF.

This clone was detected a few times. The rearrangement links TRBV28 to TRBJ2-4; D may be TRBD2 (5 bases). CDR3 length: 15 amino acids. The V gene lost 5 bases and the J gene lost 0 bases, with 11 bases spanning the gap. Germline V gene data show CDR1 as MDHEN and CDR2 as SYDVKM. The CDR3 nucleotides read TGTGCCAGCAGTGACTGGGAGATAGCCAAAAACATTCAGTACTTC. Translating gives CASSDWEIAKNIQYF.

CDR3 DNA: TGTGCCAGCAGAGGACAGGGAATCGGTAGCAATCAGCCCCAGCATTTT. It specifies CASRGQGIGSNQPQHF. The chain has TRBV2 and TRBJ1-5; 8 bases are shared with TRBD1. The CDR3 has 16 residues. With 6 bases clipped from V and 0 bases from J, the junction kept 7 bases outside the gene matches. Germline V lookup: CDR1 SNHLY, CDR2 FYNNEI. Full variable domain (rest looked up from reference TRBV2 and TRBJ1-5): EPEVTQTPSHQVTQMGQEVILRCVPISNHLYFYWYRQILGQKVEFLVSFYNNEISEKSEIFDDQFSVERPDGSNFTLKIRSTKLEDSAMYFCASRGQGIGSNQPQHFGDGTRLSIL.

The chain links TRBV7-2 to TRBJ2-3, with D possibly being TRBD2 (6 bases). Germline CDR1 and CDR2: SGHTA and FQGNSA. Trimming left V 2 bases short and J 4 bases short, with 16 bases between. This CDR3 spans 16 amino acids. The CDR3 sequence is CASSLLFPGRSDTQYF. CDR3 nucleotides: TGTGCCAGCAGCTTACTCTTTCCAGGGAGGTCAGATACGCAGTATTTT.

The chain carries TRBV5-1 and TRBJ2-2; perhaps TRBD2 as D (6 bases). The CDR3 contains 16 residues. CDR1 is SGHRS and CDR2 is YFSETQ in the germline V gene. V was trimmed by 0 bases and J by 7 bases, leaving 16 bases between them. The CDR3 DNA reads TGCGCCAGCAGCTTGGAAGGTGGCGGGGCGGTCGGGGAGCTGTTTTTT. Amino acids: CASSLEGGGAVGELFF.

The chain is built from TRBV29-1 and TRBJ1-1, with D perhaps TRBD1 (6 bases). Looked up from germline, CDR1 is SQVTM and CDR2 is ANQGSEA. Trimming cost V 6 bases and J 7 bases, with 9 bases left between them. The CDR3 has 10 residues. The CDR3 bases are TGCAGCGTACTGACAGGTGAAGCTTTCTTT. Its translation is CSVLTGEAFF.

J is TRBJ2-1 and V is TRBV27; a weak D match, TRBD1 (5 bases). V lost 2 bases, J lost 6 bases, and 17 bases lay in between. Germline V gene lookup returns CDR1 MNHEY and CDR2 SMNVEV (reference sequence). CDR3 length: 16 amino acids. CDR3 coding DNA: TGTGCCAGCAGTTTAAGGACAAGGCCGTTGGGCAATGAGCAGTTCTTC. Amino acid sequence: CASSLRTRPLGNEQFF.

The gene calls are TRBV5-1 and TRBJ2-7; perhaps TRBD1 as D (6 bases). Trimming stripped 4 bases from V and 3 bases from J, with 11 bases between. CDR3 size: 13 residues. Germline CDR1 and CDR2: SGHRS and YFSETQ. This chain's CDR3 is CASSPGTLYEQYF. Here the CDR3 DNA reads TGCGCCAGCAGCCCCGGGACACTCTACGAGCAGTACTTC.

This chain joins TRBV7-9 and TRBJ2-7; a possible D gene is TRBD1 (5 bases). V lost 8 bases to trimming and J lost 1 base, with 15 bases between them. Germline V gives CDR1 SEHNR, CDR2 FQNEAQ (reference sequence). This CDR3 spans 14 amino acids. DNA for the CDR3: TGTGCCAGCGAAGCCGGCCAGGGTTCCTACGAGCAGTACTTC. Residues: CASEAGQGSYEQYF.

The chain carries TRBV9 and TRBJ1-1; 9 bases are a match to TRBD1. There are 15 residues in the CDR3. CDR1 is SGDLS and CDR2 is YYNGEE in the germline V gene. Trimming removed 3 bases from V and 1 base from J; junction bases left unmatched: 4. The DNA for the CDR3 is TGTGCCAGCAGCGCTGGGACAGGGCGGAACACTGAAGCTTTCTTT. Translated, it gives CASSAGTGRNTEAFF.

The chain is built from TRBV10-3 and TRBJ2-1; TRBD2 is a possible D gene (6 bases). The V end lost 0 bases, the J end lost 2 bases, and 11 bases lay between the germline ends. Germline V lookup: CDR1 ENHRY, CDR2 SYGVKD. This CDR3 is 16 amino acids long. CDR3 sequence: CAISESWEATYNEQFF. CDR3 DNA sequence: TGTGCCATCAGTGAGTCGTGGGAGGCTACCTACAATGAGCAGTTCTTC.

The rearrangement uses TRBV6-1 and TRBJ2-5, with 12 bases lining up with TRBD2. This CDR3 spans 18 amino acids. Germline loops: CDR1 MNHNS, CDR2 SASEGT. Unmatched junction bases numbered 16, after V lost 4 bases and J lost 7 bases. The CDR3 reads CASSVELAGGGGVGTQYF. The CDR3 DNA reads as TGTGCCAGCAGTGTTGAACTAGCGGGAGGAGGGGGGGTGGGGACCCAGTACTTC.

This chain connects TRBV19 to TRBJ2-7; maybe TRBD1 (5 bases). The CDR3 consists of 12 residues. Germline CDR1 reads LNHDA; CDR2 reads SQIVND (reference sequence). Trimming stripped 8 bases from V and 3 bases from J, with 11 bases between. The CDR3 DNA sequence: TGTGCCAGTGGGAAGGGGTTCTACGAGCAGTACTTC. It codes for CASGKGFYEQYF.